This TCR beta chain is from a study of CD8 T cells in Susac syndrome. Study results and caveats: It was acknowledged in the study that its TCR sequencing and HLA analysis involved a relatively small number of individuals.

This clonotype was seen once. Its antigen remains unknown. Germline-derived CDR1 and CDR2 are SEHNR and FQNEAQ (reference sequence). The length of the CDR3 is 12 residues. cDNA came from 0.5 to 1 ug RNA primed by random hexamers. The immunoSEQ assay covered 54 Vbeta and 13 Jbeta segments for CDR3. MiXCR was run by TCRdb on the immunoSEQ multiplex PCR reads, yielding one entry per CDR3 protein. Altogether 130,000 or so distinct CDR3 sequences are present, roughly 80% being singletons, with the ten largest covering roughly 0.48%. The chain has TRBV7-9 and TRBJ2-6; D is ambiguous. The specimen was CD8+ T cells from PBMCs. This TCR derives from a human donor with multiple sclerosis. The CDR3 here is CRVSSGANVLTF. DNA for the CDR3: TGTAGGGTGAGCTCTGGGGCCAACGTCCTGACTTTC.